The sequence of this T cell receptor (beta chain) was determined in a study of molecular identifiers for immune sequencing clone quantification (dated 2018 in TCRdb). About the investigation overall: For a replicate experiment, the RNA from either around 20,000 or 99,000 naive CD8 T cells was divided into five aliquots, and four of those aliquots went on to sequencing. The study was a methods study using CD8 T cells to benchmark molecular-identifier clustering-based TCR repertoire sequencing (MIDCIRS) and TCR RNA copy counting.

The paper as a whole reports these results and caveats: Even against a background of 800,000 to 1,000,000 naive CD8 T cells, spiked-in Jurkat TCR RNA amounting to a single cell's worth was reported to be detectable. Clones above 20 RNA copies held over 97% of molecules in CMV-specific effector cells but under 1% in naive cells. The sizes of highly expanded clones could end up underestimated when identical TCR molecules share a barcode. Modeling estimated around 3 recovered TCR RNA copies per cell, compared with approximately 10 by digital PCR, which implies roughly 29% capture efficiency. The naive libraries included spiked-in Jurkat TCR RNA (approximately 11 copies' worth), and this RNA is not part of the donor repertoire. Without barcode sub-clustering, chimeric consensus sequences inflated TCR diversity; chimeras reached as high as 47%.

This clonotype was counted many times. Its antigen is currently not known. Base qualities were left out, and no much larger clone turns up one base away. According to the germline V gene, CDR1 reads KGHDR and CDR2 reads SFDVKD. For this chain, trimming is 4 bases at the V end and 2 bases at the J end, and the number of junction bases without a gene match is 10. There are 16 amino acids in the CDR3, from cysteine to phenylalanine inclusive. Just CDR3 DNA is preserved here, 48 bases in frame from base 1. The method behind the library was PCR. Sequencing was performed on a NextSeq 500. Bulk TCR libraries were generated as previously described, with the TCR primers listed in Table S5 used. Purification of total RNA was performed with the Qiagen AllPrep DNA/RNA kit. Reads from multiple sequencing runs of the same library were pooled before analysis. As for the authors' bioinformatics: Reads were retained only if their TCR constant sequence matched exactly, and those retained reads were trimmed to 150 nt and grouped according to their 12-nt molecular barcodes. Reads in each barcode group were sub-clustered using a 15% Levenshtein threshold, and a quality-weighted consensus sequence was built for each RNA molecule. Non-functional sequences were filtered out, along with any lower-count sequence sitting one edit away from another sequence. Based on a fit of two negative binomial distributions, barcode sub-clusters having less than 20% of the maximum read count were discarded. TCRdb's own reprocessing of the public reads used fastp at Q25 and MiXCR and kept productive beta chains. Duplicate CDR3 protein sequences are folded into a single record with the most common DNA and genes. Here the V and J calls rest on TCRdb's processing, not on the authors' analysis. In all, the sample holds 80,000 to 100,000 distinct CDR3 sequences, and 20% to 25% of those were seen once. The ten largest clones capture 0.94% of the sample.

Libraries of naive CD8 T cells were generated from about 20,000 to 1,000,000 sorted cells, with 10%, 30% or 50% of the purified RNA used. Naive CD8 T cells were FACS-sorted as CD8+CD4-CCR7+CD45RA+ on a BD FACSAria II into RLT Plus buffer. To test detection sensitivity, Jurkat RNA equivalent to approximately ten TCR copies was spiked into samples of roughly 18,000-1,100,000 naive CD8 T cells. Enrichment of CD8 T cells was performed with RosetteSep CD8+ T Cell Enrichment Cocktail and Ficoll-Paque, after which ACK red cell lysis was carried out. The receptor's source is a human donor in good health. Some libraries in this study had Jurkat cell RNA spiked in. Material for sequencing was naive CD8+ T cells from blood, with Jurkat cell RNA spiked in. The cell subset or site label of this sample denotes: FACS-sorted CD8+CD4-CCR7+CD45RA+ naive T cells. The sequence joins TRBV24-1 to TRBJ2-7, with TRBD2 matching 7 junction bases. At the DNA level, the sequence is TGTGCCACCAGTGACCCTAGCGGCCTTAAACCCTACGAGCAGTACTTC. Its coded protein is CATSDPSGLKPYEQYF.